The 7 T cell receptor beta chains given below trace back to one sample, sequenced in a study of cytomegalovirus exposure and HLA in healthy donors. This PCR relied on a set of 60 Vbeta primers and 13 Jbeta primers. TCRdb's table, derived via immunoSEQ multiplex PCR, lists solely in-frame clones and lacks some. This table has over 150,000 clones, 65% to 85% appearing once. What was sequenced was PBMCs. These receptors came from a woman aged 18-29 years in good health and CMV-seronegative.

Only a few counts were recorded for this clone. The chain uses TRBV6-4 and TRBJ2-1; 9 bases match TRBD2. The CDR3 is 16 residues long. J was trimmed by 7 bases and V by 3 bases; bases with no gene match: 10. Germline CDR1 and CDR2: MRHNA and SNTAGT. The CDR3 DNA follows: TGTGCCAGCAGTGAAGCTAGCGGGGAGGGGGCTAATGAGCAGTTCTTC. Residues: CASSEASGEGANEQFF.

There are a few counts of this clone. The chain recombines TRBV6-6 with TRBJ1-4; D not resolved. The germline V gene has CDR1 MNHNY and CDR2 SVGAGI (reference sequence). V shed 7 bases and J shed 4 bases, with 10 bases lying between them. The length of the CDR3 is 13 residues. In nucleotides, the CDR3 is TGTGCCAGCACCCAACTCCGTAATGAAAAACTGTTTTTT. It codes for CASTQLRNEKLFF.

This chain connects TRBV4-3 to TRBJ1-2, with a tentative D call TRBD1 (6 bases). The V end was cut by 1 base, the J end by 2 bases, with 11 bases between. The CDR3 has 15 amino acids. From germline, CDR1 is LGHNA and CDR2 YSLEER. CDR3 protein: CASSQGPGANYGYTF. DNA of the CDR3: TGCGCCAGCAGCCAAGGACCAGGGGCGAACTATGGCTACACCTTC.

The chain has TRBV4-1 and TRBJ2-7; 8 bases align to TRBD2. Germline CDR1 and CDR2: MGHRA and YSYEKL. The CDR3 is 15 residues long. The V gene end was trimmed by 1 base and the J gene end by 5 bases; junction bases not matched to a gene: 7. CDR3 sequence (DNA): TGCGCCAGCAGCCAAGTAGGGACTAGTCCCCACGAGCAGTACTTC. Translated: CASSQVGTSPHEQYF.

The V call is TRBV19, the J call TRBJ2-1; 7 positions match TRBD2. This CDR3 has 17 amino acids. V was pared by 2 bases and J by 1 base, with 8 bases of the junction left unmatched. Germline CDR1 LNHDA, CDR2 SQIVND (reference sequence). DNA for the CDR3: TGTGCCAGTAGTATACGAACGGGAGGACTTTCCTACAATGAGCAGTTCTTC. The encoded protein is CASSIRTGGLSYNEQFF.

The CDR3 bases are TGTGCCAGCAGCTCGTTAGCGGGTACTCTCTACAATGAGCAGTTCTTC. It codes for CASSSLAGTLYNEQFF. This chain connects TRBV28 to TRBJ2-1; 7 bases are a match to TRBD2. The CDR3 length is 16 residues. V shed 6 bases, J shed 3 bases, and the junction held 11 bases outside the gene matches. Germline V gene sequence: CDR1 MDHEN, CDR2 SYDVKM.

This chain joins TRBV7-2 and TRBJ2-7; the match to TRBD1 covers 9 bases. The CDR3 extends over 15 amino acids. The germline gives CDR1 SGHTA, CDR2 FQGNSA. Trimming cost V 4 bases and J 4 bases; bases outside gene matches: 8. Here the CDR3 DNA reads TGTGCCAGCAGCTCCCAGAACAGGGGGCAGTACGAGCAGTACTTC. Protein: CASSSQNRGQYEQYF.